This is a list of T cell receptor beta chains from one sample in a study of blood T cell repertoires in COVID-19. The assay was immunoSEQ multiplex PCR, and TCRdb's table has in-frame clones only and misses some. This sample carries about 75,000 clones, about four fifths of them seen once, and the ten largest clones take 5.4%. The sequenced material came from peripheral blood. The receptors shown here come from a woman of 80 years or more with active or convalescent COVID-19. Both conserved end residues are part of each CDR3. A D gene is named only where the DNA matches it firmly. Not every row has a clone size; where given, it reads once, few, many or a size class.

size: -
length: 16
D: TRBD1
J: TRBJ1-6
V: TRBV4-1
DNA: TGCGCCAGCAGCCAAGGGGACAGGGCTCTAAATTCACCCCTCCACTTT
CDR3: CASSQGDRALNSPLHF

size: few
length: 13
D: -
J: TRBJ1-4
V: TRBV4-3
DNA: TGCGCAATCACAGTCCCAACTAATGAAAAACTGTTTTTT
CDR3: CAITVPTNEKLFF

size: -
length: 14
D: TRBD1
J: TRBJ1-2
V: TRBV19
DNA: TGTGCCAGTGGACCACCCGGACAGGGTGTTGGCTACACCTTC
CDR3: CASGPPGQGVGYTF

size: once
length: 16
D: TRBD1
J: TRBJ2-3
V: TRBV11-2
DNA: TGTGCCAGCAGCCACCGGGACAGGGGATTTTTAGATACGCAGTATTTT
CDR3: CASSHRDRGFLDTQYF

size: -
length: 11
D: -
J: TRBJ1-1
V: TRBV12-3/TRBV12-4
DNA: TGTGCCAGCAGTAGGGGGACTGAAGCTTTCTTT
CDR3: CASSRGTEAFF

size: -
length: 14
D: TRBD1
J: TRBJ2-3
V: TRBV9
DNA: TGTGCCAGCAGCGTGACAGGGAGCACAGATACGCAGTATTTT
CDR3: CASSVTGSTDTQYF

size: -
length: 12
D: -
J: TRBJ1-1
V: TRBV9
DNA: TGTGCCAGCAGCGTAGACTCCCATGAAGCTTTCTTT
CDR3: CASSVDSHEAFF

size: few
length: 14
D: -
J: TRBJ2-7
V: TRBV14
DNA: TGTGCCAGCCCTAGGAGCCGAGGCTCCTACGAGCAGTACTTC
CDR3: CASPRSRGSYEQYF

size: -
length: 12
D: -
J: TRBJ1-5
V: TRBV2
DNA: TGTGCCAGCAGTGGGACTTCGCAGCCCCAGCATTTT
CDR3: CASSGTSQPQHF

size: -
length: 13
D: -
J: TRBJ2-3
V: TRBV29-1
DNA: TGCAGCGTTGGGAGCGAGAGCACAGATACGCAGTATTTT
CDR3: CSVGSESTDTQYF

size: -
length: 14
D: -
J: TRBJ1-2
V: TRBV4-3
DNA: TGCGCCAGCAGCCAAGGCGGAACGTTTTATGGCTACACCTTC
CDR3: CASSQGGTFYGYTF